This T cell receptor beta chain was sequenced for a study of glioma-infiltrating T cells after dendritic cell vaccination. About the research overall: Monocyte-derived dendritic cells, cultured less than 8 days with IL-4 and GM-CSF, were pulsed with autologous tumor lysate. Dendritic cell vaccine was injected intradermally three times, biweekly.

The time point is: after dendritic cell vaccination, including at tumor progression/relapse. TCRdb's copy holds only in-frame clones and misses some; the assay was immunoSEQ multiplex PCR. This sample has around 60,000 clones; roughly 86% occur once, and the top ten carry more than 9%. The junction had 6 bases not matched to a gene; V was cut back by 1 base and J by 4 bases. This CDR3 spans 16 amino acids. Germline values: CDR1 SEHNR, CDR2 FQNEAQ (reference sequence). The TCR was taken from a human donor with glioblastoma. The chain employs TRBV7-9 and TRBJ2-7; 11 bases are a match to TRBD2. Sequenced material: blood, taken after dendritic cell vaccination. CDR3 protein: CASSLDTTSGMYEQYF. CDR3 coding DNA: TGTGCCAGCAGCTTAGATACGACTAGCGGGATGTACGAGCAGTACTTC. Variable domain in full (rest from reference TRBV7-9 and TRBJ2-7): DTGVSQNPRHKITKRGQNVTFRCDPISEHNRLYWYRQTLGQGPEFLTYFQNEAQLEKSRLLSDRFSAERPKGSFSTLEIQRTEQGDSAMYLCASSLDTTSGMYEQYFGPGTRLTVT.